This record looks at one T cell receptor (beta chain) sequence and its context. Its cognate antigen is unknown. The sample belongs to a study of shared clonotypes between healthy human individuals. General study findings and limits: Non-shared clonotypes were found to have lower generation probabilities than the clonotypes that were shared by all four of the sorted-subset donors. Among the subsets, naive ones generally showed larger estimated richness than memory ones.

CDR3 length: 14 amino acids. CDR1 is SGHTS and CDR2 is YDEGEE in the germline V gene. V lost 1 base and J 1 base, leaving 9 bases between the germline ends. Terminally differentiated effector memory CD45RA+ cells were excluded from the naive CD8 cells, which were CD45RO-negative and positively selected for CCR7. Sorted-subset replicate PCRs used 200 ng DNA, roughly 28,000 T cell genomes. Source study methods: With immunoSEQ giving junction-only sequences and no quality scores, filtering differed. The repertoire was sequenced with immunoSEQ multiplex PCR; TCRdb's copy has only in-frame clones and lacks some. The V and J calls and clone size were taken over from that table, and D and trimming were inferred from the DNA. The sample has about 2,200,000 clones; 85% to 95% are singletons.

This TCR was sampled from a man aged 18 to 29 in good health. Some clones in this sample may be carry-over from other donors' samples. Source material: naive CD8+ T cells from PBMCs. J is TRBJ2-7 and V is TRBV5-8; maybe TRBD2 (6 bases). CDR3 amino acids: CASSLWGESYEQYF. As DNA, the CDR3 is TGTGCCAGCAGCTTGTGGGGGGAGTCCTACGAGCAGTACTTC. Using reference TRBV5-8 and TRBJ2-7 for the parts outside the CDR3, the full variable domain is EAGVTQSPTHLIKTRGQQATLRCSPISGHTSVYWYQQALGLGLQFLLWYDEGEERNRGNFPPRFSGRQFPNYSSELNVNALELEDSALYLCASSLWGESYEQYFGPGTRLTVT.